This T cell receptor beta chain was profiled in a study of T-cell reconstitution after alpha-beta-depleted transplantation in children. Study-level findings and limits: In some patients, recipient T cells and intrathymic progenitors surviving conditioning explained high day-60 diversity. Newly generated T cells supplied most T-cell counts and diversity one year post-transplant. After transplant, at about two months, alpha-beta T cells were reportedly derived from several hundred expanded graft clones.

The table lists this clonotype with a few counts. Its antigen is not known. Trimming removed 1 base at V and 6 bases at J, with 17 bases between. The CDR3 is made up of 16 amino acids. CDR1 and CDR2 from the germline V gene are SGHTA and FQGNSA. For TCRbeta, the library was prepared with unique molecular identifiers. TCRdb analysed the PCR reads with MiXCR anew, one entry per CDR3 protein. The sample consists of 400,000 to 550,000 distinct CDR3 sequences, over 9.5% of them appearing once. This TCR came from a child aged 2-15 years with inherited bone marrow failure, due to receive a stem cell transplant. Source: PBMCs, taken before TCRalphabeta/CD19-depleted stem cell transplant. The V gene is TRBV7-2, the J gene TRBJ2-3; D is perhaps TRBD2 (5 bases). The CDR3 bases are TGTGCCAGCAGCTTAGGGTTGCAAGGGTGGAGGGATACGCAGTATTTT. It encodes CASSLGLQGWRDTQYF.